A selection of T cell receptor beta chains follows, all from one sample in a study of a mutant IDH1 vaccine in newly diagnosed glioma. Libraries were prepared by immunoSEQ multiplex PCR; TCRdb keeps only in-frame clonotypes and omits some of them. The sample includes roughly 86,000 clones, about 81% of them seen just once. These TCRs' antigens remain unknown. Sequencing used PBMCs, obtained from a glioma patient whose treatment included an IDH1 peptide vaccine. The source is a middle-aged man with glioma. Each CDR3 is given with its conserved first and last residue. D genes are given only for firm matches. Size tells how often a clone was seen (once, few, many) or the class of an expanded clone, and some rows leave it out.

TRBJ1-2	TRBD1	TRBV29-1	12	few	CSVGQGNYGYTF	TGCAGCGTGGGACAGGGTAACTATGGCTACACCTTC
TRBJ2-1	TRBD2	TRBV19	12	NA	CASSNLAGEQFF	TGTGCCAGTAGTAACCTAGCGGGCGAGCAGTTCTTC
TRBJ2-5	TRBD1	TRBV7-8	16	few	CASSLGAGQGGETQYF	TGTGCCAGCAGCTTAGGGGCGGGACAGGGGGGCGAGACCCAGTACTTC
TRBJ1-4	TRBD1	TRBV7-2	15	NA	CASSLDRQGYEKLFF	TGTGCCAGCAGCTTAGATAGACAGGGGTATGAAAAACTGTTTTTT
TRBJ1-2	TRBD1	TRBV5-4	15	NA	CASSSQGGINYGYTF	TGTGCCAGCAGCTCCCAAGGGGGCATTAACTATGGCTACACCTTC
TRBJ1-2	TRBD1	TRBV30	12	NA	CALSGTAYGYTF	TGTGCCTTGTCGGGGACAGCATATGGCTACACCTTC
TRBJ1-2	TRBD1	TRBV6-5	13	NA	CASRVDRGHGYTF	TGTGCCAGCAGGGTGGACAGGGGTCATGGCTACACCTTC
TRBJ1-3	NA	TRBV9	15	NA	CASSVDGALGNTIYF	TGTGCCAGCAGCGTAGACGGGGCTTTGGGAAACACCATATATTTT
TRBJ2-6	NA	TRBV19	15	NA	CASSIGGPGANVLTF	TGTGCCAGTAGTATCGGGGGACCCGGGGCCAACGTCCTGACTTTC
TRBJ2-3	NA	TRBV6-4	14	NA	CASSDGPVPDTQYF	TGTGCCAGCAGTGACGGGCCTGTCCCAGATACGCAGTATTTT
TRBJ2-7	NA	TRBV5-1	14	NA	CASSPPDTPYEQYF	TGCGCCAGCAGCCCTCCGGACACTCCCTACGAGCAGTACTTC
TRBJ1-1	NA	TRBV6-5	13	NA	CASRAAMNTEAFF	TGTGCCAGCAGGGCAGCTATGAACACTGAAGCTTTCTTT
TRBJ2-3	TRBD1	TRBV28	16	once	CASSLTAGTATDTQYF	TGTGCCAGCAGTCTCACCGCAGGGACAGCAACAGATACGCAGTATTTT
TRBJ2-3	NA	TRBV7-3	14	NA	CASSLDSRVDTQYF	TGTGCCAGCAGCTTAGATTCAAGGGTCGATACGCAGTATTTT
TRBJ2-5	NA	TRBV30	12	NA	CAWSRQSGAQYF	TGTGCCTGGAGTCGACAGTCGGGGGCCCAGTACTTC
TRBJ2-5	TRBD2	TRBV5-4	15	once	CASSLVGRAQETQYF	TGTGCCAGCAGCTTGGTCGGGAGGGCCCAAGAGACCCAGTACTTC
TRBJ2-7	NA	TRBV5-6	17	NA	CASSPASGTGLSYEQYF	TGTGCCAGCAGCCCGGCTAGCGGGACAGGACTATCCTACGAGCAGTACTTC
TRBJ2-3	NA	TRBV18	12	once	CASSPGGDTQYF	TGTGCCAGCTCACCAGGAGGAGATACGCAGTATTTT
TRBJ1-3	NA	TRBV29-1	11	NA	CSVDSGNTIYF	TGCAGCGTTGACTCTGGAAACACCATATATTTT
TRBJ1-6	NA	TRBV6-4	18	NA	CASSEFSGAGSYNSPLHF	TGTGCCAGCAGTGAATTTTCAGGGGCGGGTTCCTATAATTCACCCCTCCACTTT
TRBJ2-7	TRBD1	TRBV7-2	15	NA	CASSETGGYSYEQYF	TGTGCCAGCAGCGAAACAGGGGGGTACTCCTACGAGCAGTACTTC
TRBJ2-1	TRBD1	TRBV11-3	16	NA	CASSLSEGQGSNEQFF	TGTGCCAGCAGCTTATCCGAAGGACAGGGTAGCAATGAGCAGTTCTTC
TRBJ2-1	TRBD2	TRBV7-8	17	NA	CASSLGIAGVGDNEQFF	TGTGCCAGCAGCTTAGGAATCGCGGGAGTAGGCGACAATGAGCAGTTCTTC
TRBJ2-5	NA	TRBV7-3	13	NA	CASSKSYQETQYF	TGTGCCAGCAGTAAATCGTACCAAGAGACCCAGTACTTC
TRBJ1-2	NA	TRBV2	13	NA	CASSVRGNYGYTF	TGTGCCAGCAGTGTACGAGGGAACTATGGCTACACCTTC
TRBJ1-2	NA	TRBV28	14	NA	CASSLGQANYGYTF	TGTGCCAGCAGTTTGGGACAAGCTAACTATGGCTACACCTTC
TRBJ2-6	NA	TRBV28	14	NA	CASSYVSGANVLTF	TGTGCCAGCAGCTACGTATCTGGGGCCAACGTCCTGACTTTC
TRBJ2-4	NA	TRBV12-5	12	NA	CASAGDLNIQYF	TGTGCTAGTGCGGGAGACCTAAACATTCAGTACTTC
TRBJ2-2	TRBD2	TRBV30	16	NA	CAWSVLPGTSGGELFF	TGTGCCTGGAGTGTTCTGCCCGGGACTAGCGGCGGGGAGCTGTTTTTT
TRBJ2-5	NA	TRBV2	14	NA	CASGTTVFQETQYF	TGTGCCAGCGGGACGACAGTATTCCAAGAGACCCAGTACTTC
TRBJ1-2	NA	TRBV19	16	NA	CASSMDAAAGNDGYTF	TGTGCCAGTAGTATGGATGCCGCGGCCGGGAATGATGGCTACACCTTC
TRBJ2-7	TRBD1	TRBV7-2	13	NA	CASRTGVSYEQYF	TGTGCCAGCAGAACAGGGGTCTCCTACGAGCAGTACTTC
TRBJ1-5	NA	TRBV19	14	NA	CASSIVGGNQPQHF	TGTGCCAGTAGTATAGTTGGGGGAAATCAGCCCCAGCATTTT
TRBJ1-4	TRBD1	TRBV28	14	NA	CASSYDRGRRKLFF	TGTGCCAGCAGCTACGACAGGGGGCGCCGAAAACTGTTTTTT
TRBJ1-2	TRBD1	TRBV28	12	NA	CASGQDRYGYTF	TGTGCCTCCGGACAGGATCGCTATGGCTACACCTTC
TRBJ2-1	NA	TRBV5-6	15	NA	CASSSTVFPNNEQFF	TGTGCCAGCAGCTCGACAGTTTTCCCTAACAATGAGCAGTTCTTC
TRBJ2-2	TRBD2	TRBV11-2	14	NA	CASSLGEGTGELFF	TGTGCCAGCAGCTTAGGGGAGGGGACCGGGGAGCTGTTTTTT
TRBJ2-7	TRBD1	TRBV5-8	15	NA	CASSIHRDRLYEQYF	TGTGCCAGCAGCATACACCGGGACAGACTTTACGAGCAGTACTTC
TRBJ1-3	NA	TRBV6-1	16	NA	CASSEGGSNRGNTIYF	TGTGCCAGCAGTGAAGGCGGCAGCAACCGTGGAAACACCATATATTTT
TRBJ2-5	NA	TRBV21-1	16	NA	CASSNLVKDREETQYF	TGTGCCAGCAGCAACCTCGTAAAGGACAGGGAAGAGACCCAGTACTTC
TRBJ2-3	TRBD1	TRBV6-6	16	NA	CASSRTGLGSTDTQYF	TGTGCCAGCAGTCGGACAGGGCTGGGTAGCACAGATACGCAGTATTTT
TRBJ2-3	NA	TRBV7-2	15	NA	CASSSSFLSTDTQYF	TGTGCCAGCAGCTCCTCCTTCCTAAGCACAGATACGCAGTATTTT
TRBJ1-6	TRBD1	TRBV7-2	15	NA	CASSSPDRRTTPLHF	TGTGCCAGCAGCTCCCCGGACAGGAGGACAACACCCCTCCACTTT
TRBJ1-4	NA	TRBV10-3	14	NA	CAISEDQGHEKLFF	TGTGCCATCAGTGAGGATCAGGGCCATGAAAAACTGTTTTTT
TRBJ1-1	NA	TRBV6-1	12	NA	CASEAMNTEAFF	TGTGCCAGCGAGGCGATGAACACTGAAGCTTTCTTT
TRBJ1-6	NA	TRBV6-5	15	NA	CASRQGSPVNSPLHF	TGTGCCAGCAGACAGGGATCGCCTGTTAATTCACCCCTCCACTTT
TRBJ1-1	NA	TRBV10-3	12	few	CAISVGVTEAFF	TGTGCCATCAGTGTTGGCGTTACTGAAGCTTTCTTT
TRBJ2-7	TRBD2	TRBV6-5	14	once	CASTPSGGAYEQYF	TGTGCCAGCACTCCTAGCGGGGGGGCTTACGAGCAGTACTTC
TRBJ2-4	NA	TRBV7-6	14	NA	CASSLRSQGGIQYF	TGTGCCAGCAGCTTAAGGTCTCAGGGGGGCATTCAGTACTTC
TRBJ2-7	NA	TRBV9	17	NA	CASSPRTIAGSSYEQYF	TGTGCCAGCAGCCCACGGACTATAGCAGGAAGCTCCTACGAGCAGTACTTC
TRBJ1-1	NA	TRBV19	15	few	CASSIVGTFNTEAFF	TGTGCCAGTAGTATAGTCGGGACATTCAACACTGAAGCTTTCTTT
TRBJ2-7	TRBD1	TRBV7-7	15	NA	CASSLAGTGSYEQYF	TGTGCTAGCAGCTTAGCCGGGACAGGGTCCTACGAGCAGTACTTC
TRBJ2-7	TRBD1	TRBV7-2	14	NA	CASSSRTGLYEQYF	TGTGCCAGCAGCTCCCGGACAGGGCTGTACGAGCAGTACTTC
TRBJ1-6	NA	TRBV2	16	NA	CASSPVRAVGNSPLHF	TGTGCCAGCAGCCCGGTGAGGGCTGTCGGTAATTCACCCCTCCACTTT
TRBJ1-1	NA	TRBV4-3	15	NA	CASSRVLSENTEAFF	TGCGCCAGCAGCCGTGTCTTGAGTGAGAACACTGAAGCTTTCTTT
TRBJ2-7	NA	TRBV5-5	16	NA	CASSYRWDTGLEGQYF	TGTGCCAGCAGCTATCGGTGGGACACGGGATTGGAAGGGCAGTACTTC
TRBJ2-5	NA	TRBV20-1	11	NA	CSARGGETQYF	TGCAGTGCTAGGGGCGGAGAGACCCAGTACTTC
TRBJ2-7	NA	TRBV15	14	NA	CATSRDGKGYEQYF	TGTGCCACCAGCAGAGACGGGAAAGGGTACGAGCAGTACTTC
TRBJ2-6	NA	TRBV27	16	NA	CASSSPSNSGANVLTF	TGTGCCAGCAGTTCCCCCTCGAACTCTGGGGCCAACGTCCTGACTTTC
TRBJ2-7	NA	TRBV5-4	13	NA	CASSQVDSYEQYF	TGTGCCAGCAGCCAAGTGGACTCCTACGAGCAGTACTTC